The 7 T cell receptor beta chains in this list originate from one sample, sequenced in a study of human T cells and chemical hapten exposure. The time point here: patch test 3, about 24 weeks after DPC sensitization. The treatment is: therapeutic diphenylcyclopropenone sensitization with weekly scalp DPC. TCRdb itself ran the RACE reads through MiXCR, one entry per CDR3 protein. The table records 85,000 to 100,000 distinct CDR3 sequences, roughly a quarter of them present only once. The sample in question was whole blood, obtained in connection with sensitization to the hapten diphenylcyclopropenone (DPC). These receptors all come from a man aged 40-55 years with alopecia areata. Some clones in this sample may be carry-over from other donors' samples.

The genes are TRBV7-9 and TRBJ1-4; D not resolved. Germline V gene sequence: CDR1 SEHNR, CDR2 FQNEAQ (reference sequence). V gave up 6 bases and J gave up 0 bases, with 11 bases separating them. The CDR3 consists of 15 residues. This CDR3 reads CASRKGSATNEKLFF. As DNA, the CDR3 is TGTGCCAGCAGAAAAGGAAGCGCAACTAATGAAAAACTGTTTTTT.

In this sample, this clonotype turned up a few times. The V gene is TRBV6-6, the J gene TRBJ2-7; no reliable D call. Germline V lookup: CDR1 MNHNY, CDR2 SVGAGI (reference sequence). With 5 bases removed from V and 7 bases from J, the gap between germline ends came to 9 bases. The CDR3 has 11 residues. CDR3 region: CASSGVGEQYF. CDR3 nucleotides: TGTGCCAGCAGTGGGGTGGGGGAGCAGTACTTC.

The chain combines TRBV20-1 with TRBJ2-7, with TRBD2 identical over 12 bases. In germline, CDR1 is DFQATT, CDR2 SNEGSKA (reference sequence). The CDR3 has 16 amino acids. Trimming cost V 6 bases and J 7 bases; bases outside gene matches: 16. CDR3 coding DNA: TGCAGTGCCCAACGGGGGCTAGCGGGAGGGCCGGGGGAGCAGTACTTC. Protein product: CSAQRGLAGGPGEQYF.

J is TRBJ2-3 and V is TRBV7-2, with 9 bases identical to TRBD2. The CDR3 has 18 residues. Germline V lookup: CDR1 SGHTA, CDR2 FQGNSA. The V gene end was trimmed by 5 bases and the J gene end by 2 bases; junction bases not matched to a gene: 14. CDR3 sequence reads: CASSRSVRLAGDTDTQYF. CDR3 nucleotide sequence: TGTGCCAGCAGCCGATCGGTGCGTTTAGCGGGAGACACAGATACGCAGTATTTT.

V usage is TRBV6-1 and J usage is TRBJ2-1, with 9 bases that match TRBD1. V was clipped by 6 bases and J by 7 bases; unmatched bases: 7. There are 14 residues in the CDR3. Germline V gene data show CDR1 as MNHNS and CDR2 as SASEGT. The CDR3: CASRGTGLGNEQFF. The CDR3 DNA sequence: TGTGCCAGCAGAGGGACAGGGTTGGGTAATGAGCAGTTCTTC.

In DNA form, the CDR3 reads TGTGCCAGCAGTGTGCTGGCCCCGGTTGAAGCTTTCTTT. Protein product: CASSVLAPVEAFF. The genes are TRBV6-1 and TRBJ1-1; D remains unclear. Germline-derived CDR1 and CDR2 are MNHNS and SASEGT. This CDR3 is 13 amino acids long. The ends were cut back, 4 bases at V and 7 bases at J, with 13 bases in the middle.

This clonotype was detected a few times. The chain employs TRBV19 and TRBJ2-1; the D gene could be TRBD1 or TRBD2 (5 bases each). The V and J ends lost 6 bases and 4 bases respectively, with 13 bases between them. The germline V gene encodes CDR1 LNHDA and CDR2 SQIVND (reference sequence). There are 14 residues in the CDR3. CDR3 nucleotide sequence: TGTGCCAGTAGGGGGACGCGGACGTACAATGAGCAGTTCTTC. Amino acid sequence: CASRGTRTYNEQFF.